These T cell receptor beta chains were read from a single sample in a study of CD8 T cells in ankylosing spondylitis. MiXCR was run by TCRdb on the 5' RACE reads, yielding one entry per CDR3 protein. The sample lists approximately 150,000 distinct CDR3 sequences; roughly 44% were seen once. Sequencing input: synovial fluid, either unsorted or a sorted T cell fraction (not recorded which). The receptors shown here come from a male donor with ankylosing spondylitis. The CDR3 runs from the conserved cysteine through the conserved F or W. The D gene is left open where the match is weak. Not every row has a clone size; where given, it reads once, few, many or a size class.

size,V,J,length,D,DNA,CDR3
NA,TRBV15,TRBJ2-1,16,NA,TGTGCCACCAGCATCACGGAGGGCCCTTCCTACAATGAGCAGTTCTTC,CATSITEGPSYNEQFF
few,TRBV9,TRBJ1-6,15,NA,TGTGCCAGCAGCGGAAGGGTAAATGATAATTCACCCCTCCACTTT,CASSGRVNDNSPLHF
NA,TRBV29-1,TRBJ1-2,11,NA,TGCAGCTCCCGTTCGGGCTATGGCTACACCTTC,CSSRSGYGYTF
NA,TRBV12-3/TRBV12-4,TRBJ2-7,15,TRBD1,TGTGCCAGCAGTCCGGGACAGGGGTTAAGGAACGAGCAGTACTTC,CASSPGQGLRNEQYF
NA,TRBV5-1,TRBJ2-7,16,NA,TGCGCCAGCAGCTTGTGGCGCAGGTGGCCCTCCTACGAGCAGTACTTC,CASSLWRRWPSYEQYF
NA,TRBV12-3/TRBV12-4,TRBJ2-1,18,TRBD2,TGTGCCAGCGGACCGGGACTAGCGGGAGGCCCCCACTACAATGAGCAGTTCTTC,CASGPGLAGGPHYNEQFF
NA,TRBV11-2,TRBJ2-3,11,NA,TGTGCCAGCAGCTTCGACGATACGCAGTATTTT,CASSFDDTQYF
medium-sized,TRBV6-6,TRBJ2-7,15,NA,TGTGCCAGCAGTTTCCAACTAGGAGAATCCTACGAGCAGTACTTC,CASSFQLGESYEQYF
few,TRBV12-3/TRBV12-4,TRBJ2-1,13,NA,TGTGCCAGCAGTTTTCTCGGCAAGATTGAGCAGTTCTTC,CASSFLGKIEQFF
NA,TRBV13,TRBJ2-5,13,NA,TGTGCCAGCAGCTTAAATCGGCGGGAGACCCAGTACTTC,CASSLNRRETQYF
NA,TRBV18,TRBJ2-2,14,NA,TGTGCCAGCTCACCACCGGCGGACACCGGGGAGCTGTTTTTT,CASSPPADTGELFF
NA,TRBV4-2,TRBJ2-1,13,NA,TGTGCCAGCAGCCAAGATCCGGACCCAACTAGGGTCTTC,CASSQDPDPTRVF
NA,TRBV15,TRBJ1-3,18,NA,TGTGCCACCAGCAGACCCCCCCACGTCTCCAACATCGGAAACACCATATATTTT,CATSRPPHVSNIGNTIYF
many,TRBV30,TRBJ2-4,15,NA,TGTGCCTGGGACGGACTGACAAGAGCCAAAAACATTCAGTACTTC,CAWDGLTRAKNIQYF
NA,TRBV2,TRBJ1-1,15,NA,TGTGCCAGGGGAGGGCGGATGATATTGAACACTGAAGCTTTCTTT,CARGGRMILNTEAFF
NA,TRBV7-9,TRBJ2-7,17,NA,TGTGCCAGCAGCTTCGGATGGAGTAGCGGCATTAACTACGAGCAGTACTTC,CASSFGWSSGINYEQYF
few,TRBV4-2,TRBJ2-7,16,TRBD1,TGTGCCAGCAGCCAAGAAATCGGGACAGGGACCTACGAGCAGTACTTC,CASSQEIGTGTYEQYF
NA,TRBV4-1,TRBJ1-2,16,TRBD1,TGCGCCAGCAGCCACGGGACAGCTCCTACTAACTATGGCTACACCTTC,CASSHGTAPTNYGYTF
NA,TRBV18,TRBJ2-1,17,NA,TGTGCCAGCTCTAAATCGCCCTCCGGGACTCTTTACAATGAGCAGTTCTTC,CASSKSPSGTLYNEQFF
NA,TRBV7-2,TRBJ2-5,16,TRBD2,TGTGCCAGCAGCTTTGTGGCGGGGGACTACCAAGAGACCCAGTACTTC,CASSFVAGDYQETQYF
once,TRBV4-1,TRBJ1-3,16,NA,TGCGCCAGCAGCCGACGGCTCGGGTCGTACGGAAACACCATATATTTT,CASSRRLGSYGNTIYF
NA,TRBV20-1,TRBJ2-5,13,NA,TGCAGTGCTAGAAGGGGCCAGGGATGGAGCCAGTACTTC,CSARRGQGWSQYF
few,TRBV20-1,TRBJ2-5,16,NA,TGCAGTGCTCACCCCCCGGACGGACGATTCGGAGAGACCCAGTACTTC,CSAHPPDGRFGETQYF
few,TRBV24-1,TRBJ2-1,16,TRBD1,TGTGCCACCAGTGATTTGTCAGGGGGCGCCTACAATGAGCAGTTCTTC,CATSDLSGGAYNEQFF
NA,TRBV6-1,TRBJ2-3,15,TRBD1,TGTGCCAGCAGTAGGGACAGCCCTGGCACAGATACGCAGTATTTT,CASSRDSPGTDTQYF
NA,TRBV15,TRBJ1-5,16,NA,TGTGCCACCAGCATTGGCAGGGTTTTTGGCAATCAGCCCCAGCATTTT,CATSIGRVFGNQPQHF
NA,TRBV20-1,TRBJ2-1,16,TRBD2,TGCTGTGCTAGAGCGATCGTAGCGGGAATCTACAATGAGCAGTTCTTC,CCARAIVAGIYNEQFF
NA,TRBV21-1,TRBJ2-7,15,NA,TGTGCCAGCAGCACCTCGAGGAGGGAAGCCTACGAGCAGTACTTC,CASSTSRREAYEQYF
NA,TRBV9,TRBJ2-3,15,NA,TGTGCCAGCAGCGTAGAGACTATCAGCACAGATACGCAGTATTTT,CASSVETISTDTQYF
few,TRBV4-3,TRBJ1-1,18,NA,TGCGCCAGCAGCCAGAATACCCACCTTGGGTTCATGAACACTGAAGCTTTCTTT,CASSQNTHLGFMNTEAFF
NA,TRBV12-3/TRBV12-4,TRBJ1-5,14,NA,TGTGCCAGCAGTTTGGGGCCCGCCAATCAGCCCCAGCATTTT,CASSLGPANQPQHF
NA,TRBV18,TRBJ2-1,14,NA,TGTGCCAGCTCACCAGAGGCGTCCTACAATGAGCAGTTCTTC,CASSPEASYNEQFF
NA,TRBV7-2,TRBJ2-2,16,TRBD2,TGTGCCAGCAGCCCCGAGGGAGCGGGGAAGGCCGGGGAGCTGTTTTTT,CASSPEGAGKAGELFF
NA,TRBV20-1,TRBJ2-1,16,TRBD2,TGCAGTGCTAGAGTGCCGGGTAGCGGGATCTACAATGAGCAGTTCTTC,CSARVPGSGIYNEQFF
many,TRBV7-3,TRBJ2-5,15,NA,TGTGCCAGCAGCTTACTAGGAGGGGGCGAAGAGACCCAGTACTTC,CASSLLGGGEETQYF
NA,TRBV18,TRBJ1-2,12,NA,TGTGCCAGCTCACTTTATGGGGCCGACTACACCTTC,CASSLYGADYTF
NA,TRBV15,TRBJ2-1,17,TRBD2,TGTGCCACCAGCAGACGACTAGCGGGAGGGATTTTCAATGAGCAGTTCTTC,CATSRRLAGGIFNEQFF
many,TRBV6-1,TRBJ2-1,14,TRBD2,TGTGCCAGCAGTGAAGGGGCTAGCGGGGGCCACGTCTTCTTC,CASSEGASGGHVFF
few,TRBV5-1,TRBJ2-1,17,NA,TGCGCCAGCAGCTTGGCCCACGGCGGGCTCGCCTACAATGAGCAGTTCTTC,CASSLAHGGLAYNEQFF
once,TRBV12-3/TRBV12-4,TRBJ1-5,14,NA,TGTGCCAGCACCCCCGGAGATAGCAATCAGCCCCAGCATTTT,CASTPGDSNQPQHF
NA,TRBV4-1,TRBJ1-2,15,TRBD1,TGCGCCAGCAGCCAGCCGACAGGGAAACTCTATGGCTACACCTTC,CASSQPTGKLYGYTF
NA,TRBV5-1,TRBJ1-2,12,NA,TGCGCCATCTACTTAGGGGTCTATGGCTACACCTTC,CAIYLGVYGYTF
NA,TRBV27,TRBJ2-7,14,NA,TGTGCCAGCAAACTAGGGCAGGTCTACCACGAGCAGTACTTC,CASKLGQVYHEQYF